A selection of T cell receptor beta chains follows, all from one sample in a study of blood T cell repertoires in COVID-19. Clones were read by immunoSEQ multiplex PCR, and TCRdb kept only the in-frame ones, dropping some. The sample holds some 250,000 clones, 70% to 90% seen once. Sample: PBMCs or T cells enriched from blood (not recorded which). The receptors derive from a woman in her forties or fifties who had recovered from COVID-19. The CDR3 runs from the conserved cysteine through the conserved F or W. A D gene is named only where the DNA matches it firmly. Size is omitted from some rows. Given values are once, few, many or a class for expanded clones.

v_gene	d_gene	abundance	j_gene	CDR3aa	CDR3nt
TRBV4-1	TRBD2	.	TRBJ2-1	CASSQFAGGAHDEQFF	TGCGCCAGCAGCCAGTTCGCGGGGGGCGCTCACGATGAGCAGTTCTTC
TRBV29-1	.	.	TRBJ2-1	CSVEVLTRVYNEQFF	TGCAGCGTTGAAGTTTTGACTAGGGTATACAATGAGCAGTTCTTC
TRBV7-2	TRBD2	.	TRBJ2-7	CASSLTSGVSSYEQYF	TGTGCCAGCAGTCTGACTAGCGGGGTTAGCTCCTACGAGCAGTACTTC
TRBV10-3	.	.	TRBJ2-1	CAISERQAPGNEQFF	TGTGCCATCAGTGAAAGACAGGCCCCGGGAAATGAGCAGTTCTTC
TRBV18	TRBD1	.	TRBJ2-6	CASSPRQGTQSGANVLTF	TGTGCCAGCTCACCACGACAGGGGACACAGTCTGGGGCCAACGTCCTGACTTTC
TRBV28	TRBD1	.	TRBJ1-1	CASKYRGFNTEAFF	TGTGCCAGCAAATACAGGGGGTTCAACACTGAAGCTTTCTTT
TRBV24-1	.	.	TRBJ2-2	CATSDTGFAYTGELFF	TGTGCCACCAGCGATACAGGGTTTGCCTACACCGGGGAGCTGTTTTTT
TRBV19	TRBD1	.	TRBJ2-3	CASSIGQGVTDTQYF	TGTGCCAGTAGTATTGGGCAGGGGGTAACAGATACGCAGTATTTT
TRBV7-6	TRBD2	few	TRBJ2-7	CASSETSGIWIDEQYF	TGTGCCAGCAGCGAAACTAGCGGGATCTGGATTGATGAGCAGTACTTC
TRBV28	TRBD2	.	TRBJ2-7	CASSPRDYGEQYF	TGTGCCAGCAGTCCCCGGGACTATGGGGAGCAGTACTTC
TRBV6-5	.	.	TRBJ1-6	CASSRGTIWNSPLHF	TGTGCCAGCAGTCGAGGGACAATTTGGAATTCACCCCTCCACTTT
TRBV27	TRBD2	.	TRBJ2-1	CASSFPRTSGSSYSYNEQFF	TGTGCCAGCAGTTTCCCACGGACTAGCGGGAGCTCATACTCCTACAATGAGCAGTTCTTC
TRBV5-1	.	.	TRBJ2-5	CASTAQGGYQETQYF	TGCGCCAGCACCGCACAGGGGGGGTACCAAGAGACCCAGTACTTC
TRBV7-2	TRBD1	.	TRBJ1-5	CASSLTGIRIGVNQPQHF	TGTGCCAGCAGCTTGACAGGGATCAGAATCGGCGTCAATCAGCCCCAGCATTTT
TRBV21-1	.	.	TRBJ2-3	CASRGQGPAGGTDTQYF	TGTGCCAGCAGAGGGCAGGGCCCAGCGGGAGGCACAGATACGCAGTATTTT
TRBV10-1	.	.	TRBJ2-2	CASSEQRGRAGELFF	TGCGCCAGCAGTGAGCAAAGGGGAAGGGCCGGGGAGCTGTTTTTT
TRBV18	.	few	TRBJ1-1	CASSTANTEAFF	TGTGCCAGCTCAACAGCGAACACTGAAGCTTTCTTT
TRBV14	.	.	TRBJ1-4	CASSRGLPNEKLFF	TGTGCCAGCAGCCGAGGGTTACCTAATGAAAAACTGTTTTTT
TRBV7-9	TRBD1	once	TRBJ1-4	CASSAGTGSEKLFF	TGTGCCAGCAGCGCCGGGACAGGTTCTGAAAAACTGTTTTTT
TRBV19	TRBD1	.	TRBJ2-1	CASSIGQGAYYNEQFF	TGTGCCAGTAGTATAGGACAGGGGGCTTACTACAATGAGCAGTTCTTC
TRBV28	.	.	TRBJ1-4	CASSLGVGAATNEKLFF	TGTGCCAGCAGTTTAGGAGTAGGCGCGGCAACTAATGAAAAACTGTTTTTT
TRBV7-9	TRBD2	.	TRBJ2-2	CASSLASGGGTGELFF	TGTGCCAGCAGCCTCGCCTCCGGCGGGGGCACCGGGGAGCTGTTTTTT
TRBV19	.	once	TRBJ1-5	CASSPYRGGNSNQPQHF	TGTGCCAGTAGTCCATATAGAGGGGGTAATAGCAATCAGCCCCAGCATTTT
TRBV6-5	.	.	TRBJ2-7	CASGRHYEQYF	TGTGCCAGCGGGCGACACTACGAGCAGTACTTC
TRBV27	TRBD2	.	TRBJ2-1	CASTGTSGYNEQFF	TGTGCCAGTACCGGGACTAGCGGTTACAATGAGCAGTTCTTC
TRBV28	.	.	TRBJ2-7	CASSLTPGSYEQYF	TGTGCCAGCAGTTTAACCCCAGGTTCCTACGAGCAGTACTTC
TRBV5-1	.	few	TRBJ1-2	CASSLALSGYTF	TGCGCCAGCAGCTTGGCCCTCTCCGGCTACACCTTC
TRBV10-3	TRBD1	.	TRBJ1-2	CAISRDSNYGYTF	TGTGCCATCAGTAGGGACAGTAACTATGGCTACACCTTC
TRBV4-1	TRBD1	few	TRBJ1-2	CASSQYLTSGTGGETNYGYTF	TGCGCCAGCAGCCAATACCTCACATCCGGGACAGGGGGCGAGACTAACTATGGCTACACCTTC
TRBV7-6	.	.	TRBJ2-3	CASSSVGGNTDTQYF	TGTGCCAGCAGCTCCGTGGGAGGAAACACAGATACGCAGTATTTT
TRBV7-9	.	.	TRBJ1-2	CASSRPGTPNYGYTF	TGTGCCAGCAGCCGTCCCGGGACACCGAACTATGGCTACACCTTC
TRBV3-1/TRBV3-2	.	.	TRBJ1-2	CASSQRGQSNYGYTF	TGTGCCAGCAGCCAACGTGGACAGTCGAACTATGGCTACACCTTC
TRBV21-1	.	.	TRBJ2-7	CASSKVGGQGSHEQYF	TGTGCCAGCAGCAAAGTCGGGGGACAGGGTAGCCACGAGCAGTACTTC
TRBV28	.	.	TRBJ2-7	CASSLSVGATYEQYF	TGTGCCAGCAGTTTATCGGTGGGGGCGACGTACGAGCAGTACTTC
TRBV6-2/TRBV6-3	TRBD2	.	TRBJ2-5	CASSNPMGLAGVGETQYF	TGTGCCAGCAGTAACCCCATGGGACTAGCGGGAGTGGGAGAGACCCAGTACTTC
TRBV5-1	TRBD2	.	TRBJ2-3	CASSSTSGSGADTQYF	TGCGCCAGCAGCTCTACTAGCGGGAGCGGGGCAGATACGCAGTATTTT
TRBV5-6	.	.	TRBJ1-2	CASTREVYGYTF	TGTGCCAGCACCCGGGAGGTCTATGGCTACACCTTC
TRBV11-2	.	.	TRBJ1-4	CASSFPGAEKLFF	TGTGCCAGCAGCTTTCCAGGGGCCGAAAAACTGTTTTTT
TRBV7-9	.	.	TRBJ1-1	CASSPPFENPKNTEAFF	TGTGCCAGCAGCCCCCCTTTTGAAAACCCTAAGAACACTGAAGCTTTCTTT
TRBV19	.	.	TRBJ1-4	CASNGPSEKLFF	TGTGCCAGTAATGGCCCCTCCGAAAAACTGTTTTTT
TRBV14	.	.	TRBJ2-5	CASSQGLLAAQETQYF	TGTGCCAGCAGCCAAGGTTTATTAGCGGCCCAAGAGACCCAGTACTTC
TRBV7-8	.	once	TRBJ1-5	CASSLAIVREQPQHF	TGTGCCAGCAGCTTAGCAATCGTTCGGGAACAGCCCCAGCATTTT
TRBV3-1/TRBV3-2	.	.	TRBJ2-7	CASSPGTPYEQYF	TGTGCCAGCAGCCCTGGGACTCCGTACGAGCAGTACTTC
TRBV30	.	.	TRBJ1-2	CAWSPGVNYGYTF	TGTGCCTGGAGCCCGGGGGTTAACTATGGCTACACCTTC
TRBV7-2	.	once	TRBJ1-5	CASSLNMKGGNQPQHF	TGTGCCAGCAGCTTAAATATGAAAGGCGGAAATCAGCCCCAGCATTTT
TRBV6-5	TRBD1	once	TRBJ1-3	CASNRDSSGNTIYF	TGTGCCAGCAACCGGGACAGCTCTGGAAACACCATATATTTT
TRBV5-1	TRBD1	.	TRBJ1-2	CASSLGRTGEMGYTF	TGCGCCAGCAGCTTGGGAAGGACAGGGGAAATGGGCTACACCTTC
TRBV18	.	.	TRBJ1-1	CASSLHRDTEAFF	TGTGCCAGCTCACTTCACAGGGATACTGAAGCTTTCTTT
TRBV7-9	TRBD1	.	TRBJ2-7	CASSSGQGDEQYF	TGTGCCAGCAGCTCCGGACAGGGGGACGAGCAGTACTTC
TRBV5-1	.	.	TRBJ2-3	CASSLVGGESGTDTQYF	TGCGCCAGCAGCTTGGTCGGTGGGGAGAGCGGCACAGATACGCAGTATTTT
TRBV2	.	.	TRBJ1-2	CASGPQGRTNYGYTF	TGTGCCAGCGGACCTCAGGGGAGAACTAACTATGGCTACACCTTC